This T cell receptor (beta chain) derives from a study of cytomegalovirus exposure and HLA in healthy donors. Germline assignment: CDR1 MNHEY and CDR2 SVGAGI. Unmatched junction bases numbered 4, after V lost 1 base and J lost 8 bases. The CDR3 contains 13 residues. This table comes from immunoSEQ multiplex PCR, and its TCRdb copy is limited to in-frame clones, with some not included. The table includes about 78,000 clones, less than 96% detected once. The chain links TRBV6-5 to TRBJ1-2, with TRBD1 matching 7 bases. The sequence was collected from a man younger than 35 in good health and CMV-seropositive. What was sequenced was PBMCs. The CDR3 DNA reads as TGTGCCAGCAGTTACTTCGGGACAGTCGGCTACACCTTC. Its protein product is CASSYFGTVGYTF.